This paragraph covers one T cell receptor beta chain sequence. The V gene's germline CDR1 is GTSNPN and CDR2 SVGIG (reference sequence). This CDR3 comprises 12 residues. With 3 bases clipped from V and 14 bases from J, the junction kept 10 bases outside the gene matches. Some clones are missing from TCRdb's copy, which holds only in-frame ones; the method was immunoSEQ multiplex PCR. The data contain 140,000 or so clones, more than 65% of them singletons. The data stem from a study of blood T cell repertoires in COVID-19. Specimen: peripheral blood. The clonotype was recovered from a man in his fifties or sixties with acute or convalescent COVID-19. V and J are TRBV30 and TRBJ1-3, with TRBD1 identical over 7 bases. The chain's CDR3 is CAWSPSSDRVYF. CDR3 DNA sequence: TGTGCCTGGAGCCCTTCCTCAGACAGGGTATATTTT.